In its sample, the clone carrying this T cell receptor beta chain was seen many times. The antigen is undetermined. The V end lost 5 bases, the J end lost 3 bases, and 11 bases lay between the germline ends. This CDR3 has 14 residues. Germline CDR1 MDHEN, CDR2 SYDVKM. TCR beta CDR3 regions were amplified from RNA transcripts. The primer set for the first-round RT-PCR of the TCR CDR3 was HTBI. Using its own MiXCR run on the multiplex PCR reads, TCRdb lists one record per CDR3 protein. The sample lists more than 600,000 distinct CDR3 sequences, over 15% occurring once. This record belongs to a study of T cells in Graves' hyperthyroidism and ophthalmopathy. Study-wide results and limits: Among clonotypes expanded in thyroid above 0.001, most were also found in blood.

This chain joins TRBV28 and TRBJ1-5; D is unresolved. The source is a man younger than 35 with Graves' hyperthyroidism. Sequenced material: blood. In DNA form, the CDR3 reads TGTGCCAGCAGTCCCTGGGGAGTCAATCAGCCCCAGCATTTT. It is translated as CASSPWGVNQPQHF.